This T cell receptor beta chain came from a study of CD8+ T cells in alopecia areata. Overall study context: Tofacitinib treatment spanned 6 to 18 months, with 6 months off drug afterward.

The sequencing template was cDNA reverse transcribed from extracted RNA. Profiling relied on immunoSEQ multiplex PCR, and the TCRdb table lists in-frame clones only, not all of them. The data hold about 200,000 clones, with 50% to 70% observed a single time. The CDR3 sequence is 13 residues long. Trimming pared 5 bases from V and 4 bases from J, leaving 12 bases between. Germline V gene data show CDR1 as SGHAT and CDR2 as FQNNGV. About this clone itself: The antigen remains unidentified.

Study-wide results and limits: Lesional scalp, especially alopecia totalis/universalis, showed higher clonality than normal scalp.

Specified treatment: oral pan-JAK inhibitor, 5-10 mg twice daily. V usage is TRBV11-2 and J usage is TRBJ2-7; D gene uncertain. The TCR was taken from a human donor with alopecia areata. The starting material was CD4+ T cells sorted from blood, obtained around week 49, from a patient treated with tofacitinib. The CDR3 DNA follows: TGTGCCAGCAGCCAGGAAGGGATTTACGAGCAGTACTTC. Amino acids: CASSQEGIYEQYF.